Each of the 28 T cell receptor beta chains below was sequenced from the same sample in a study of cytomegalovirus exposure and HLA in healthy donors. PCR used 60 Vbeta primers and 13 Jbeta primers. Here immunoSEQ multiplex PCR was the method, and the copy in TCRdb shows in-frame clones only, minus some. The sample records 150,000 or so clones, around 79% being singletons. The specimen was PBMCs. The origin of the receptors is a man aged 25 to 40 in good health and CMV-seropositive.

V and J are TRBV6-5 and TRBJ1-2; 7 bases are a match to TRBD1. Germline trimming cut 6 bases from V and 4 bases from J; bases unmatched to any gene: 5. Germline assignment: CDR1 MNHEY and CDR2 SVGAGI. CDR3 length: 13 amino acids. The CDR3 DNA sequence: TGTGCCAGCAGCCTGACAGGGATCTATGGCTACACCTTC. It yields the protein CASSLTGIYGYTF.

CDR3 DNA: TGTGCCAGCAGCTTGGCAGGCGGAGGATACACTGAAGCTTTCTTT. As protein: CASSLAGGGYTEAFF. The chain recombines TRBV5-4 with TRBJ1-1; no clear D. Germline loops: CDR1 SGHNT, CDR2 YYREEE (reference sequence). The CDR3 is 15 residues long. V was trimmed by 0 bases and J by 3 bases, leaving 12 bases between them.

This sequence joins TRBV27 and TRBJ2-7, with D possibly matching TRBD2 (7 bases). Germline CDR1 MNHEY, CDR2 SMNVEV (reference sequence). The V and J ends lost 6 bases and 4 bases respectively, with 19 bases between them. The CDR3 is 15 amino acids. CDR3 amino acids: CASSLSTGGSYEQYF. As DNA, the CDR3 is TGTGCCAGCAGCTTGAGCACGGGGGGCTCTTACGAGCAGTACTTC.

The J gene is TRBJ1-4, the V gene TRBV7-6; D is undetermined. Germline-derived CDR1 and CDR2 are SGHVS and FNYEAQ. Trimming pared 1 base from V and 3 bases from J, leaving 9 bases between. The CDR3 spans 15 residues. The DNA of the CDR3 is TGTGCCAGCAGCTTAGAGGTGGGAGCTAATGAAAAACTGTTTTTT. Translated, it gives CASSLEVGANEKLFF.

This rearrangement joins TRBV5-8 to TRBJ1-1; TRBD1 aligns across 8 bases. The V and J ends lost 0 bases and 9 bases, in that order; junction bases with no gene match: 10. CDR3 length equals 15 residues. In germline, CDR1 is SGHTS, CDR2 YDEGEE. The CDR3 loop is CASSLGGTGFVQAFF. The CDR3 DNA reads TGTGCCAGCAGCTTGGGAGGGACAGGTTTTGTTCAAGCTTTCTTT.

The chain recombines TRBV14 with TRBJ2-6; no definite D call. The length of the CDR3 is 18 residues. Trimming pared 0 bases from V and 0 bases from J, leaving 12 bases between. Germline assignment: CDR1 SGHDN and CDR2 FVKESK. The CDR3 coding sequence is TGTGCCAGCAGCCAAGAATTATCAAGGAGCTCTGGGGCCAACGTCCTGACTTTC. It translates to CASSQELSRSSGANVLTF.

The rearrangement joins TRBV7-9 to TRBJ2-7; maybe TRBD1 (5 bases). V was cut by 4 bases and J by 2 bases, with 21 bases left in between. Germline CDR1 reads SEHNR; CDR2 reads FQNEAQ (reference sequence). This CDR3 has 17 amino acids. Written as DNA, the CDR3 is TGTGCCAGCAGCTCGACCCTCTCCGGACACACAGCCTACGAGCAGTACTTC. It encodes CASSSTLSGHTAYEQYF.

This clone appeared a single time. CDR3 region: CASSLEGTGVDTQYF. The CDR3 coding sequence is TGTGCCAGCAGCTTAGAGGGGACAGGCGTGGATACGCAGTATTTT. The gene calls are TRBV11-2 and TRBJ2-3; 8 bases are shared with TRBD1. Germline V lookup: CDR1 SGHAT, CDR2 FQNNGV. The J segment lost 6 bases and the V segment lost 0 bases, leaving 5 bases of the junction unmatched. The CDR3 length is 15 residues.

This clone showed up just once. Written as DNA, the CDR3 is TGTGCCAGCAGCCAGGGACAGGGTAATCAGCCCCAGCATTTT. Translated: CASSQGQGNQPQHF. This chain uses TRBV2 with TRBJ1-5; 9 bases are shared with TRBD1. V was clipped by 6 bases and J by 4 bases; unmatched bases: 4. The CDR3 length is 14 residues. Germline loops: CDR1 SNHLY, CDR2 FYNNEI.

The CDR3 region has the DNA TGTGCCTGGAGCCCGGAGACGGATCAGCCCCAGCATTTT. Amino acids: CAWSPETDQPQHF. This sequence joins TRBV30 and TRBJ1-5, with D uncertain. The V and J ends lost 3 bases and 5 bases respectively, with 11 bases between them. The CDR3 runs to 13 residues. Germline V gives CDR1 GTSNPN, CDR2 SVGIG (reference sequence).

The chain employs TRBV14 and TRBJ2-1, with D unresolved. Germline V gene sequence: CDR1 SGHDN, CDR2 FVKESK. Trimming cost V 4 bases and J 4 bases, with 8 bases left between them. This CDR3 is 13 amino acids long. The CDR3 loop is CASSLRLYNEQFF. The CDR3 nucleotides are TGTGCCAGCAGCCTACGACTGTACAATGAGCAGTTCTTC.

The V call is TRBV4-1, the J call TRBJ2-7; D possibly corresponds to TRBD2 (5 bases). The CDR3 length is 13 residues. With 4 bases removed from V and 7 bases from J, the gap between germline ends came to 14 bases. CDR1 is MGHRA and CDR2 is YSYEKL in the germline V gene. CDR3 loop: CASSRLLGGEQYF. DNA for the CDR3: TGCGCCAGCAGCCGCCTCCTAGGAGGTGAGCAGTACTTC.

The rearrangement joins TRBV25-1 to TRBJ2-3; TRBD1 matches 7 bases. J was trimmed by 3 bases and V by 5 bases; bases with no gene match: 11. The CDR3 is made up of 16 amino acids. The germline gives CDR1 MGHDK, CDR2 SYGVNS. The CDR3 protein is CASSIKDRWMTDTQYF. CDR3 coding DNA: TGTGCCAGCAGTATCAAGGACAGGTGGATGACAGATACGCAGTATTTT.

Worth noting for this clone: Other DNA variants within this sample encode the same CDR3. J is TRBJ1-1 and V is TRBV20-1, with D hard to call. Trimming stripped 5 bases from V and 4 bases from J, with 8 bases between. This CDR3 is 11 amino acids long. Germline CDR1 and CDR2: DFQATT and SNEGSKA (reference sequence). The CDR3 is CSARTGTEAFF. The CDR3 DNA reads TGCAGTGCTCGAACCGGCACTGAAGCTTTCTTT.

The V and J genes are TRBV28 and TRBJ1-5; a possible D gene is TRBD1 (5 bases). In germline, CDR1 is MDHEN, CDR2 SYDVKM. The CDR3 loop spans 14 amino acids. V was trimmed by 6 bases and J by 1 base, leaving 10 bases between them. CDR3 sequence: CASSPQGSNQPQHF. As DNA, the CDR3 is TGTGCCAGCAGCCCTCAGGGAAGCAATCAGCCCCAGCATTTT. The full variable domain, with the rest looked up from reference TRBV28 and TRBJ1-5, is DVKVTQSSRYLVKRTGEKVFLECVQDMDHENMFWYRQDPGLGLRLIYFSYDVKMKEKGDIPEGYSVSREKKERFSLILESASTNQTSMYLCASSPQGSNQPQHFGDGTRLSIL.

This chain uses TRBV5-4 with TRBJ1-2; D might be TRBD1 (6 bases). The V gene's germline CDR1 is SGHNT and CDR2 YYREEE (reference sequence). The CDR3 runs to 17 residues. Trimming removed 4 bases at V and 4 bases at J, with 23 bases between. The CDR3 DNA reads TGTGCCAGCAGCCCCGGACAGCAACTAATCAAAACCTATGGCTACACCTTC. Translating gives CASSPGQQLIKTYGYTF.

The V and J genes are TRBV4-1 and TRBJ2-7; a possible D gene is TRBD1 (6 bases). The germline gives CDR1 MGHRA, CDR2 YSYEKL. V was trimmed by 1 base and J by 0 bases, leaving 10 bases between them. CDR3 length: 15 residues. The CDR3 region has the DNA TGCGCCAGCAGCCAAGGGGACACTCACTCCTACGAGCAGTACTTC. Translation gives CASSQGDTHSYEQYF.

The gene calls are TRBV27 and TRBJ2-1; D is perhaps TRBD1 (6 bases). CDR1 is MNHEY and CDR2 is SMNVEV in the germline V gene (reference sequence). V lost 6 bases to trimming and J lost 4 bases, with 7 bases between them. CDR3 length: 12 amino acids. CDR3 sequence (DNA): TGTGCCAGCAGACAGGGTTACAATGAGCAGTTCTTC. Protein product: CASRQGYNEQFF.

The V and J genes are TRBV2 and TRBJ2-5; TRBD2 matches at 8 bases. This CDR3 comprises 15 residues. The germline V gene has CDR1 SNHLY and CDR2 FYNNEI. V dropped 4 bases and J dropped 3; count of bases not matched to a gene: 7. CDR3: CASSVSGRKEETQYF. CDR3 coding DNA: TGTGCCAGCAGTGTAAGCGGGAGAAAAGAAGAGACCCAGTACTTC.

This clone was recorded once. The CDR3 sequence: CASSTTGGDTEAFF. DNA for the CDR3: TGTGCCAGTAGTACGACAGGGGGCGACACTGAAGCTTTCTTT. The chain is built from TRBV19 and TRBJ1-1; TRBD1 agrees at 10 bases. V was pared by 4 bases and J by 3 bases, with 2 bases of the junction left unmatched. Germline V gene data show CDR1 as LNHDA and CDR2 as SQIVND (reference sequence). There are 14 residues in the CDR3.

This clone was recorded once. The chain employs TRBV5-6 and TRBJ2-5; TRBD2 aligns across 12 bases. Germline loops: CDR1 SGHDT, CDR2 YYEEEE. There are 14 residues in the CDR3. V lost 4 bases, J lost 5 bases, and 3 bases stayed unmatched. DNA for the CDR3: TGTGCCAGCAGCCCCGGGACTAGCGGGGAGACCCAGTACTTC. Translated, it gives CASSPGTSGETQYF.

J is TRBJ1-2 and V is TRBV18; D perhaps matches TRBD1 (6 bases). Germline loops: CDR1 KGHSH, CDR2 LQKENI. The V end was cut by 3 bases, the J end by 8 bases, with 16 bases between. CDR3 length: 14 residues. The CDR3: CASSPDSSMRGYTF. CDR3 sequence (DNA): TGTGCCAGCTCACCGGACAGCTCTATGAGGGGCTACACCTTC.

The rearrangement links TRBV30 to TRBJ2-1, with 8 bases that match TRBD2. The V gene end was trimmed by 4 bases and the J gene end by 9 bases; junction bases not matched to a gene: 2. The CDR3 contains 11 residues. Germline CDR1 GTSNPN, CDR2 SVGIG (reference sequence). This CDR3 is CAWTREGEQFF. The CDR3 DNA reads TGTGCCTGGACCCGGGAGGGTGAGCAGTTCTTC.

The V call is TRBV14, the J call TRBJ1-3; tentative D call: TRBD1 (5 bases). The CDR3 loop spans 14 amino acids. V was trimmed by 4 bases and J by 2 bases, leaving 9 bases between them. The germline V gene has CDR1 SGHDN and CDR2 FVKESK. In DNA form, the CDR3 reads TGTGCCAGCAGCCCGACAGTGGCTGGAAACACCATATATTTT. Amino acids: CASSPTVAGNTIYF.

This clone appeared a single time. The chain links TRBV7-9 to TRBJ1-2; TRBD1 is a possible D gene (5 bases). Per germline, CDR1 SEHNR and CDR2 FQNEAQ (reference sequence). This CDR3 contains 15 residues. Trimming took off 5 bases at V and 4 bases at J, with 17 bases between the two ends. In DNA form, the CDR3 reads TGTGCCAGCAGCCAAGATCTAGAAGGGGTCTATGGCTACACCTTC. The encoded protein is CASSQDLEGVYGYTF.

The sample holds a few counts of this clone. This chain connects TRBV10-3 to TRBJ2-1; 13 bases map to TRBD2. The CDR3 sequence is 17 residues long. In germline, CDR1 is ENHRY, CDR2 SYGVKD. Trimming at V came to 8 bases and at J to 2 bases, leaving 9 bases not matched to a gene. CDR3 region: CAIRGTSGTLAYNEQFF. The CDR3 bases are TGTGCCATCCGGGGGACTAGCGGGACCCTAGCCTACAATGAGCAGTTCTTC.

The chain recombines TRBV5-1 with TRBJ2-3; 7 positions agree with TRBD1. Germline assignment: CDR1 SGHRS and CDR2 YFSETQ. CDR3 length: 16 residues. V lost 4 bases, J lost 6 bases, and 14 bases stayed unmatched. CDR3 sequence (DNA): TGCGCCAGCAGCCTAACGATAACGACAGGGACGGATACGCAGTATTTT. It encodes CASSLTITTGTDTQYF.

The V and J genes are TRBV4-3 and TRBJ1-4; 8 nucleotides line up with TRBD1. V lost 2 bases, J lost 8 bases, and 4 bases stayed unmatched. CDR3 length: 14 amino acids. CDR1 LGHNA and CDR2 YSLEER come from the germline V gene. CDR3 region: CASSQIDRGEKLFF. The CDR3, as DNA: TGCGCCAGCAGCCAAATAGACAGGGGCGAAAAACTGTTTTTT.